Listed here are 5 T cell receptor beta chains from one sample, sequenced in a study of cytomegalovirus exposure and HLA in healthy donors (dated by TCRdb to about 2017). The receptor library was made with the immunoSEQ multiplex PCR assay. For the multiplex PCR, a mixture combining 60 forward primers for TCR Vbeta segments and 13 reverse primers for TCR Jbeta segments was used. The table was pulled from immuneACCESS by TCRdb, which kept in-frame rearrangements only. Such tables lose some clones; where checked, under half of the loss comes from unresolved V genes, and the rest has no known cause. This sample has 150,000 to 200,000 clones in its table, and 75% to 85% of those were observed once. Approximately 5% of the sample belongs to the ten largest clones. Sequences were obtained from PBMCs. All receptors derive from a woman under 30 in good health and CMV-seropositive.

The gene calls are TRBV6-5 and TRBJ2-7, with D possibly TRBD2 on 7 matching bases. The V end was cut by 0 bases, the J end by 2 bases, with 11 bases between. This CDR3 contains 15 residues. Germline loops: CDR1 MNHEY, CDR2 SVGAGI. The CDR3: CASSYSGRGAYEQYF. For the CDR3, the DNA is TGTGCCAGCAGTTACTCGGGGAGGGGGGCCTACGAGCAGTACTTC.

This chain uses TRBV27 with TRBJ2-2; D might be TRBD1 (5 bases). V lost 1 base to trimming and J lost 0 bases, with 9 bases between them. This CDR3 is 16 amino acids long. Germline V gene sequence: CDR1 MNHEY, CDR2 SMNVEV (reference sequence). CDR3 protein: CASSLFTGTNTGELFF. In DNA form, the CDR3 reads TGTGCCAGCAGTTTATTTACAGGAACGAACACCGGGGAGCTGTTTTTT.

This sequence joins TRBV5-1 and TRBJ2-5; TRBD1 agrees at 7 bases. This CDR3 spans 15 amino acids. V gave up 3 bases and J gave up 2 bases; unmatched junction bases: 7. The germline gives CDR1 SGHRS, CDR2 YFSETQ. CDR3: CASSWTTGVQETQYF. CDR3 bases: TGCGCCAGCAGCTGGACAACAGGGGTTCAAGAGACCCAGTACTTC.

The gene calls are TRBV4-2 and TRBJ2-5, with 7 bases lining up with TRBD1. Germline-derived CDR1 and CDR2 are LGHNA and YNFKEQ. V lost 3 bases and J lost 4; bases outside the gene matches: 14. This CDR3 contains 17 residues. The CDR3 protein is CASSQRLLTGVGETQYF. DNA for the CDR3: TGTGCCAGCAGCCAGCGGCTCCTTACAGGGGTGGGAGAGACCCAGTACTTC.

CDR3 nucleotides: TGCAGCGTCCTCGGCTGGCAGGGCTACGAGCAGTACTTC. This sequence encodes CSVLGWQGYEQYF. This chain joins TRBV29-1 and TRBJ2-7; TRBD1 might be the D (5 bases). The CDR3 has 13 residues. Germline V gives CDR1 SQVTM, CDR2 ANQGSEA. V shed 6 bases and J shed 3 bases, with 15 bases lying between them.